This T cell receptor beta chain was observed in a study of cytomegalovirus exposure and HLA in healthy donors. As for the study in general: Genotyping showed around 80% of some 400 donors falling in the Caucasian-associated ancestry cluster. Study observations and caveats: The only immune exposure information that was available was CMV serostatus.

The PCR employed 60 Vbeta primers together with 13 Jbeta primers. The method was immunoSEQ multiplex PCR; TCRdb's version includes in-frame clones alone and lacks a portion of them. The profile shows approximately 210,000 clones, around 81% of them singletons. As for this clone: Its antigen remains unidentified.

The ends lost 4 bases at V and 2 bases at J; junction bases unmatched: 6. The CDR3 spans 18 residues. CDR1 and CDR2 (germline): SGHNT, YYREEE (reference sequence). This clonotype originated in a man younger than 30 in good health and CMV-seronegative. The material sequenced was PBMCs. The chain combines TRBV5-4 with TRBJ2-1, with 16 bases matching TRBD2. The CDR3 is CASSPGTSGGVAYNEQFF. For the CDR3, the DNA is TGTGCCAGCAGCCCCGGGACTAGCGGGGGGGTCGCCTACAATGAGCAGTTCTTC.